This paragraph covers one T cell receptor beta chain sequence. The antigen is not known. On cycle 4 day 1 and cycle 7 day 1, as well as at baseline, blood was sampled. Germline CDR1 SGHTA, CDR2 FQGNSA. The CDR3 totals 19 residues. V was pared by 4 bases and J by 2 bases, with 19 bases of the junction left unmatched. The source of the sample is a study of OX40 agonist ivuxolimab in advanced cancers. Overall study context: Ivuxolimab is a fully human IgG2 antibody that activates OX40 (CD134). Study-wide findings and caveats: The expanded peripheral T cells' antigen specificity was not determined.

Method: immunoSEQ multiplex PCR; TCRdb's copy keeps in-frame clones and lacks some. The profile shows 50,000 to 65,000 clones, roughly 88% of them singletons. The gene calls are TRBV7-2 and TRBJ1-2, with 7 nucleotides matching TRBD1. Material: CD4+ or CD8+ T cells sorted from blood, obtained in a trial of the OX40 agonist ivuxolimab. This receptor was obtained from an adult with an advanced solid tumor such as melanoma, head and neck, liver or kidney cancer. The CDR3 here is CASSYKPPGQPYGNYGYTF. The DNA for the CDR3 is TGTGCCAGCAGCTACAAGCCCCCGGGACAGCCCTATGGAAACTATGGCTACACCTTC.